The T cell receptor (beta chain) under discussion was sequenced for a study of cytomegalovirus exposure and HLA in healthy donors. At the level of the study: An earlier analysis found around 120 million unique TCR beta sequences from around 180 million T cells. Study-level points and caveats: Sequencing had likely introduced a cluster of highly shared sequence variants as an artifact.

The V end was cut by 1 base, the J end by 0 bases, with 24 bases between. The CDR3 is made up of 20 amino acids. Germline-derived CDR1 and CDR2 are SGHRS and YFSETQ. The PCR contained 60 Vbeta and 13 Jbeta primers. Measured with immunoSEQ multiplex PCR; TCRdb has only the in-frame clones, and not every one. The sample lists roughly 190,000 clones, approximately 78% occurring once. These donors, healthy bone marrow donors, were studied. With respect to this clone: Its antigen is unidentified.

Sequencing was done on a sample of PBMCs. V usage is TRBV5-1 and J usage is TRBJ2-3, with D maybe TRBD2 (7 bases). The sequence derives from a woman aged 18-29 years in good health and CMV-seronegative. CDR3 sequence (DNA): TGCGCCAGCAGCTTGAATTTCCCCAGGGGCGGGAGAATCAGCACAGATACGCAGTATTTT. Translated: CASSLNFPRGGRISTDTQYF.